This passage covers 20 T cell receptor beta chains from one sample sequenced in a study of T cell responses to AZD1222 COVID-19 vaccine (dated by TCRdb to the early 2020s). The method behind the library was the immunoSEQ multiplex PCR assay. What TCRdb holds here is the immuneACCESS table cut down to in-frame rearrangements. Part of the clones is not present; checked against another copy, under half of the missing clones reflect an unresolved V gene, and the others are unexplained. For this sample there are under 150,000 clones; approximately 90% appear just once. Jointly, the top ten make up roughly 2.9% of the sample. The time point label corresponds to: baseline before first vaccination. The meaning of the sample's treatment or condition label: meningococcal conjugate vaccine given as trial control. Material: peripheral blood, obtained on day 0 of MenACWY control vaccination. These receptors all come from an adult in good health.

This clone was counted a single time. This sequence joins TRBV27 and TRBJ1-2; D gene unclear. CDR1 and CDR2 from the germline V gene are MNHEY and SMNVEV (reference sequence). V dropped 6 bases and J dropped 4 bases, with 21 bases sitting between them. The CDR3 is made up of 16 amino acids. This chain's CDR3 is CASSPSPGRGGYGYTF. The CDR3 nucleotides read TGTGCCAGCAGCCCTTCCCCAGGCCGGGGAGGCTATGGCTACACCTTC.

V is TRBV7-9 and J is TRBJ1-2; D is unclear. V shed 1 base and J shed 8 bases, with 11 bases lying between them. This CDR3 comprises 13 residues. The germline gives CDR1 SEHNR, CDR2 FQNEAQ (reference sequence). The CDR3 region is CASSLVGTSGYTF. The CDR3 DNA reads TGTGCCAGCAGCTTAGTGGGCACCTCGGGCTACACCTTC.

The chain carries TRBV5-4 and TRBJ1-2, with no clear D. Deletions cut 3 bases from V and 4 bases from J, with 10 bases between. This CDR3 region has 13 residues. Looked up from germline, CDR1 is SGHNT and CDR2 is YYREEE (reference sequence). The CDR3 reads CASSSSDLYGYTF. CDR3 nucleotides: TGTGCCAGCAGCTCCTCAGATCTCTATGGCTACACCTTC.

The chain has TRBV5-1 and TRBJ1-1; TRBD1 is a possible D gene (6 bases). Germline assignment: CDR1 SGHRS and CDR2 YFSETQ. V was pared by 4 bases and J by 1 base, with 14 bases between. CDR3 size: 15 residues. The CDR3 region is CASSDIQGGNTEAFF. The DNA for the CDR3 is TGCGCCAGCAGCGATATACAGGGAGGGAACACTGAAGCTTTCTTT.

The chain joins TRBV5-1 to TRBJ1-3; 7 bases fit TRBD1. CDR1 and CDR2 from the germline V gene are SGHRS and YFSETQ. V lost 2 bases to trimming and J lost 1 base; unmatched junction nucleotides: 6. The CDR3 loop spans 16 amino acids. The CDR3 protein is CASSLQGLSSGNTIYF. CDR3 nucleotides: TGCGCCAGCAGCTTACAGGGGCTTTCGTCTGGAAACACCATATATTTT.

The chain joins TRBV27 to TRBJ2-7, with 14 positions matching TRBD2. Germline CDR1 MNHEY, CDR2 SMNVEV (reference sequence). V lost 5 bases and J lost 4; bases outside the gene matches: 7. The CDR3 runs 16 residues. CDR3: CASSERLAGGIYEQYF. CDR3 in DNA: TGTGCCAGCAGTGAACGACTAGCGGGAGGGATTTACGAGCAGTACTTC.

In its sample, this clone was seen a few times. The CDR3 sequence is CASSVVGGPNEQFF. DNA of the CDR3: TGTGCCAGCAGCGTAGTTGGGGGCCCCAATGAGCAGTTCTTC. The chain employs TRBV9 and TRBJ2-1; tentative D call: TRBD1 (6 bases). The V end was cut by 0 bases, the J end by 6 bases, with 10 bases between. The CDR3 is 14 amino acids. The germline CDR1 and CDR2 sequences are SGDLS and YYNGEE. The entire variable domain, with the rest obtained from reference TRBV9 and TRBJ2-1, is as follows: DSGVTQTPKHLITATGQRVTLRCSPRSGDLSVYWYQQSLDQGLQFLIQYYNGEERAKGNILERFSAQQFPDLHSELNLSSLELGDSALYFCASSVVGGPNEQFFGPGTRLTVL.

V usage is TRBV27 and J usage is TRBJ2-7; 9 nucleotides line up with TRBD2. Germline CDR1 is MNHEY and CDR2 is SMNVEV (reference sequence). The length of the CDR3 is 15 residues. With V trimmed by 2 bases and J by 6 bases, 8 bases remained unmatched. The chain's CDR3 is CASSLPLAGLSEQYF. DNA for the CDR3: TGTGCCAGCAGTTTACCCCTAGCGGGATTGAGCGAGCAGTACTTC.

The rearrangement uses TRBV5-1 and TRBJ1-3; the D is unclear. The CDR3 length is 15 residues. CDR1 and CDR2 from the germline V gene are SGHRS and YFSETQ. The germline V and J ends were trimmed by 4 bases and 4 bases, with 15 bases remaining between them. CDR3: CASSPGPEGGNTIYF. CDR3 coding DNA: TGCGCCAGCAGCCCAGGCCCCGAGGGAGGAAACACCATATATTTT. The variable domain in full, completed from reference TRBV5-1 and TRBJ1-3, reads KAGVTQTPRYLIKTRGQQVTLSCSPISGHRSVSWYQQTPGQGLQFLFEYFSETQRNKGNFPGRFSGRQFSNSRSEMNVSTLELGDSALYLCASSPGPEGGNTIYFGEGSWLTVV.

The chain employs TRBV13 and TRBJ2-3; 7 nucleotides agree with TRBD1. With 0 bases clipped from V and 6 bases from J, the junction kept 9 bases outside the gene matches. The CDR3 is 16 amino acids. The germline gives CDR1 PRHDT, CDR2 FYEKMQ (reference sequence). CDR3 in amino acids: CASSLGMTGKRDTQYF. DNA for the CDR3: TGTGCCAGCAGCTTAGGAATGACAGGGAAAAGGGATACGCAGTATTTT.

This clone was recorded only once. This chain connects TRBV28 to TRBJ1-5; D is unresolved. V was clipped by 6 bases and J by 2 bases, with 8 bases between them. The germline CDR1 and CDR2 sequences are MDHEN and SYDVKM. This CDR3 is built from 13 residues. The DNA of the CDR3 is TGTGCCAGCAGGTGGATGGGCAATCAGCCCCAGCATTTT. It yields the protein CASRWMGNQPQHF.

The chain couples TRBV5-1 to TRBJ1-4, with TRBD1 identical over 10 bases. CDR3 length equals 15 residues. Germline trimming cut 4 bases from V and 8 bases from J; bases unmatched to any gene: 8. Germline V gives CDR1 SGHRS, CDR2 YFSETQ. CDR3 sequence reads: CASSLLGTGEEKLFF. The CDR3 DNA follows: TGCGCCAGCAGCCTACTAGGGACAGGGGAAGAAAAACTGTTTTTT.

This chain joins TRBV4-1 and TRBJ2-5; 8 bases line up with TRBD2. CDR1 and CDR2 from the germline V gene are MGHRA and YSYEKL. The CDR3 consists of 14 residues. The V gene end was trimmed by 5 bases and the J gene end by 2 bases; junction bases not matched to a gene: 4. CDR3 protein: CASSTGGVQETQYF. The CDR3 nucleotides are TGCGCCAGCAGCACCGGGGGGGTACAAGAGACCCAGTACTTC.

The chain carries TRBV30 and TRBJ1-1; D ambiguous. Looked up from germline, CDR1 is GTSNPN and CDR2 is SVGIG (reference sequence). The V end was cut by 0 bases, the J end by 2 bases, with 7 bases between. This CDR3 has 13 residues. CDR3 nucleotide sequence: TGTGCCTGGAGTGTATTGGGCAACACTGAAGCTTTCTTT. Encoded protein: CAWSVLGNTEAFF.

The V gene is TRBV5-1, the J gene TRBJ1-5; the D gene is possibly TRBD1 (6 bases). The CDR3 has 16 amino acids. Trimming shortened V by 0 bases and J by 1 base, and 11 bases separated the two germline ends. Germline CDR1 is SGHRS and CDR2 is YFSETQ. This chain's CDR3 is CASSLDPGASNQPQHF. For the CDR3, the DNA is TGCGCCAGCAGCTTGGACCCGGGGGCAAGCAATCAGCCCCAGCATTTT.

The V and J genes are TRBV11-2 and TRBJ2-3, with 10 positions matching TRBD2. V shed 5 bases, J shed 2 bases, and the junction held 7 bases outside the gene matches. There are 16 residues in the CDR3. In germline, CDR1 is SGHAT, CDR2 FQNNGV. In nucleotides, the CDR3 is TGTGCCAGCAGCCTAGGACTAGCGGCCCCCACAGATACGCAGTATTTT. Its translation: CASSLGLAAPTDTQYF.

This rearrangement joins TRBV30 to TRBJ1-5; D remains ambiguous. CDR3 size: 13 residues. V gave up 4 bases and J gave up 4 bases, with 11 bases separating them. Per germline, CDR1 GTSNPN and CDR2 SVGIG (reference sequence). This CDR3 reads CAWTSSVNQPQHF. The CDR3 DNA reads as TGTGCCTGGACCAGCTCGGTAAATCAGCCCCAGCATTTT.

The chain is built from TRBV4-1 and TRBJ1-1; D is unresolved. The CDR3 extends over 15 amino acids. Trimming pared 2 bases from V and 3 bases from J, leaving 13 bases between. Germline V gene data show CDR1 as MGHRA and CDR2 as YSYEKL. The CDR3 DNA reads as TGCGCCAGCAGCCAATTTAGTCCCCGGGACACTGAAGCTTTCTTT. Residues: CASSQFSPRDTEAFF.

J is TRBJ1-1 and V is TRBV7-8; TRBD1 matches at 7 bases. Germline V CDR1 and CDR2: SGHVS, FQNEAQ. The CDR3 is made up of 13 amino acids. V was pared by 4 bases and J by 5 bases, with 4 bases of the junction left unmatched. The CDR3 DNA sequence: TGTGCCAGCAGCTCGGGACAGAGGACTGAAGCTTTCTTT. It yields the protein CASSSGQRTEAFF.

The chain employs TRBV7-6 and TRBJ2-2; the D call may be TRBD1 or TRBD2 (6 bases each). V lost 1 base, J lost 0 bases, and 12 bases lay in between. The CDR3 covers 17 residues. The germline V gene has CDR1 SGHVS and CDR2 FNYEAQ. The CDR3 region is CASSLVGGSPNTGELFF. Written as DNA, the CDR3 is TGTGCCAGCAGCTTAGTGGGGGGCTCTCCGAACACCGGGGAGCTGTTTTTT. Drawing the rest from reference TRBV7-6 and TRBJ2-2, the complete variable domain is GAGVSQSPRYKVTKRGQDVALRCDPISGHVSLYWYRQALGQGPEFLTYFNYEAQQDKSGLPNDRFSAERPEGSISTLTIQRTEQRDSAMYRCASSLVGGSPNTGELFFGEGSRLTVL.